This T cell receptor (beta chain) originates from a study of immune evolution from preneoplasia to lung adenocarcinoma. Sequencing used immunoSEQ multiplex PCR; TCRdb keeps in-frame clones, though not all of them. Of some 5,000 clones in the sample, 70% to 75% were seen once. Sequencing used FFPE lung adenocarcinoma in situ tissue. These receptors originate from a person aged 55-79 years with lung adenocarcinoma.

Only a few counts were recorded for this clone. The V gene is TRBV7-9, the J gene TRBJ2-1, with no clear D. Germline V lookup: CDR1 SEHNR, CDR2 FQNEAQ (reference sequence). CDR3 length equals 14 residues. Deletions cut 0 bases from V and 2 bases from J, with 5 bases between. CDR3 DNA: TGTGCCAGCAGCTTAGCCGGGCCCTACAATGAGCAGTTCTTC. Translating gives CASSLAGPYNEQFF.